Presented here are 6 T cell receptor beta chains from one specimen sequenced in a study of T-cell reconstitution after alpha-beta-depleted transplantation in children. Preparing the TCRbeta library involved the use of unique molecular identifiers. One entry per CDR3 protein, called by TCRdb with MiXCR from the PCR reads. The table includes approximately 630,000 distinct CDR3 sequences, around 12% detected once. The sequences come from PBMCs, collected before TCRalphabeta/CD19-depleted stem cell transplant. The origin of the receptors is a girl aged 2 to 10 with congenital amegakaryocytic thrombocytopenia, due to receive a stem cell transplant.

CDR3 sequence reads: CSAATSGTYETQYF. In DNA, the CDR3 is TGCAGTGCTGCGACTAGCGGAACTTACGAGACCCAGTACTTC. The chain couples TRBV20-1 to TRBJ2-5; TRBD2 agrees at 9 bases. The germline V gene has CDR1 DFQATT and CDR2 SNEGSKA (reference sequence). CDR3 length: 14 residues. Trimming removed 5 bases from V and 5 bases from J; junction bases left unmatched: 9.

In its sample, this clonotype was seen a few times. V is TRBV5-1 and J is TRBJ2-2; TRBD1 aligns across 9 bases. Trimming took 0 bases from V and 4 from J; bases not matched to a gene: 7. Germline V gives CDR1 SGHRS, CDR2 YFSETQ. The CDR3 runs to 17 residues. The CDR3 reads CASSLDWTGVFTGELFF. CDR3 nucleotides: TGCGCCAGCAGCTTGGACTGGACAGGGGTCTTCACCGGGGAGCTGTTTTTT. The entire variable domain, with the rest obtained from reference TRBV5-1 and TRBJ2-2, is as follows: KAGVTQTPRYLIKTRGQQVTLSCSPISGHRSVSWYQQTPGQGLQFLFEYFSETQRNKGNFPGRFSGRQFSNSRSEMNVSTLELGDSALYLCASSLDWTGVFTGELFFGEGSRLTVL.

There are many counts of this clonotype. The CDR3 protein is CASSAFGGEQFF. The CDR3 DNA follows: TGTGCCAGCAGTGCCTTTGGCGGTGAGCAGTTCTTC. The chain couples TRBV27 to TRBJ2-1; D uncertain. CDR3 length: 12 residues. The germline V and J ends were trimmed by 5 bases and 9 bases, with 11 bases remaining between them. From germline, CDR1 is MNHEY and CDR2 SMNVEV (reference sequence).

In this sample, this clonotype turned up a few times. The gene calls are TRBV5-1 and TRBJ2-2; no clear D gene. V dropped 3 bases and J dropped 4 bases, with 10 bases sitting between them. The CDR3 totals 14 residues. Germline V lookup: CDR1 SGHRS, CDR2 YFSETQ. In nucleotides, the CDR3 is TGCGCCAGCAGCTACGGACCTTTCACCGGGGAGCTGTTTTTT. Protein product: CASSYGPFTGELFF.

A few counts support this clonotype. The chain is built from TRBV7-9 and TRBJ2-1; 7 bases fit TRBD2. V dropped 3 bases and J dropped 6; count of bases not matched to a gene: 14. The CDR3 sequence is 17 residues long. CDR1 SEHNR and CDR2 FQNEAQ come from the germline V gene (reference sequence). The CDR3 loop is CASSLGFGDYHRNEQFF. In nucleotides, the CDR3 is TGTGCCAGCAGCTTGGGCTTCGGGGACTACCATCGCAATGAGCAGTTCTTC.

The chain employs TRBV5-1 and TRBJ1-2, with a weak D call TRBD1 (6 bases). CDR3 length: 17 residues. V was cut by 0 bases and J by 7 bases, with 22 bases left in between. Germline assignment: CDR1 SGHRS and CDR2 YFSETQ. CDR3 DNA sequence: TGCGCCAGCAGCTTGGATCCTGCAGGGGCGGGACTATCTGGCTACACCTTC. It is translated as CASSLDPAGAGLSGYTF.